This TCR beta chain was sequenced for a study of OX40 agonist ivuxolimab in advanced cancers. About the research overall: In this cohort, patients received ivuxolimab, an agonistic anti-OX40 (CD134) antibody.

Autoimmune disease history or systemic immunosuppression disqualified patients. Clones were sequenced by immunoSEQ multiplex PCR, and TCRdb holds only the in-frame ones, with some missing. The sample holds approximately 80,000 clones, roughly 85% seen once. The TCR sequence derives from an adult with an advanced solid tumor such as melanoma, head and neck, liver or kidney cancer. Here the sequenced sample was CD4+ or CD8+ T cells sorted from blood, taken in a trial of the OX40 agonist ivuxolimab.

This chain's CDR3 is CAWSLDGTGEVQYF. Written as DNA, the CDR3 is TGTGCCTGGAGCCTCGACGGGACAGGGGAAGTGCAGTACTTC. The V and J genes are TRBV30 and TRBJ2-7, with TRBD1 matching 10 bases. The V and J ends lost 3 bases and 9 bases, in that order; junction bases with no gene match: 11. Per the germline V gene, CDR1 is GTSNPN and CDR2 is SVGIG (reference sequence). This CDR3 has 14 amino acids.